Shown below are 23 T cell receptor beta chains from a single sample sequenced in a study of brain T cells in children with intractable seizures. The table came from immunoSEQ multiplex PCR; TCRdb's copy has only in-frame clones and leaves some out. The sample lists 60,000 to 65,000 clones; 90% to 97% were seen once. Sequencing used peripheral blood, obtained at surgery. The receptor source for this set is a boy younger than two with focal cortical dysplasia and intractable seizures.

This chain connects TRBV7-2 to TRBJ2-3; tentative D call: TRBD2 (6 bases). V shed 1 base and J shed 2 bases, with 10 bases lying between them. The germline CDR1 and CDR2 sequences are SGHTA and FQGNSA. The CDR3 runs to 15 residues. In DNA form, the CDR3 reads TGTGCCAGCAGCTTAGTAAGACTAGTCACAGATACGCAGTATTTT. Translating gives CASSLVRLVTDTQYF.

This clone was recorded only once. This chain links TRBV5-1 with TRBJ2-3; 7 bases match TRBD1. V dropped 0 bases and J dropped 2; count of bases not matched to a gene: 6. The length of the CDR3 is 16 residues. Germline V gene sequence: CDR1 SGHRS, CDR2 YFSETQ. CDR3 nucleotides: TGCGCCAGCAGCTTGGCCAGGGGGATACTCACAGATACGCAGTATTTT. Translation: CASSLARGILTDTQYF.

The chain joins TRBV3-1 (or the pseudogene TRBV3-2) to TRBJ2-4; D may correspond to TRBD1 or TRBD2 (5 bases each). This CDR3 is 15 amino acids long. In germline, CDR1 is LGHDT, CDR2 YNNKEL (reference sequence). The CDR3 reads CATKRGILTKNIQYF. DNA of the CDR3: TGTGCTACCAAGAGGGGCATCCTTACCAAAAACATTCAGTACTTC.

The chain is built from TRBV11-2 and TRBJ1-1; D is perhaps TRBD1 (6 bases). Germline CDR1 is SGHAT and CDR2 is FQNNGV. V shed 2 bases and J shed 3 bases, with 16 bases lying between them. This CDR3 region has 16 residues. As DNA, the CDR3 is TGTGCCAGCAGCTTAACAGGGTCGCGGGGAGACACTGAAGCTTTCTTT. It yields the protein CASSLTGSRGDTEAFF.

The chain uses TRBV20-1 and TRBJ2-7; D assignment may be TRBD1 or TRBD2 (5 bases each). Germline V lookup: CDR1 DFQATT, CDR2 SNEGSKA (reference sequence). The CDR3 extends over 13 amino acids. V was trimmed by 3 bases and J by 2 bases, leaving 11 bases between them. The CDR3 region has the DNA TGCAGTGCTAGTCCGGGGCAGGCCTACGAGCAGTACTTC. It codes for CSASPGQAYEQYF.

The J gene is TRBJ2-4, the V gene TRBV7-9; D is unresolved. The CDR3 is 14 residues long. V shed 1 base and J shed 12 bases, with 16 bases lying between them. The V gene's germline CDR1 is SEHNR and CDR2 FQNEAQ (reference sequence). CDR3 in amino acids: CASSLEYARDNQYF. The CDR3 coding sequence is TGTGCCAGCAGCTTAGAGTACGCCCGTGACAATCAGTACTTC.

The chain uses TRBV5-6 and TRBJ2-1; D ambiguous. From germline, CDR1 is SGHDT and CDR2 YYEEEE. Trimming removed 3 bases from V and 5 bases from J, with 9 bases in between. CDR3 size: 13 residues. Here the CDR3 reads CASSSGLHNEQFF. For the CDR3, the DNA is TGTGCCAGCAGCTCTGGGCTACACAATGAGCAGTTCTTC.

This chain links TRBV12-3 or TRBV12-4 with TRBJ2-7; D not resolved. This CDR3 is built from 11 residues. V was pared by 4 bases and J by 3 bases, with 4 bases between. The CDR3 coding sequence is TGTGCCAGCAGTTCCGTCTACGAGCAGTACTTC. It translates to CASSSVYEQYF.

The chain has TRBV10-3 and TRBJ1-4, with 7 bases that match TRBD1. In germline, CDR1 is ENHRY, CDR2 SYGVKD. V dropped 0 bases and J dropped 4; count of bases not matched to a gene: 2. The CDR3 is made up of 15 amino acids. The CDR3 region has the DNA TGTGCCATCAGTGAGTCCGGGACAGATAATGAAAAACTGTTTTTT. Its translation: CAISESGTDNEKLFF.

V usage is TRBV20-1 and J usage is TRBJ2-3; 8 bases map to TRBD2. Germline V CDR1 and CDR2: DFQATT, SNEGSKA (reference sequence). The CDR3 sequence is 17 residues long. With 6 bases clipped from V and 2 bases from J, the junction kept 16 bases outside the gene matches. CDR3 protein: CSASSGMALVTTDTQYF. As DNA, the CDR3 is TGCAGTGCAAGTAGCGGGATGGCCCTAGTTACCACAGATACGCAGTATTTT.

This clone has only a few counts. The CDR3 DNA reads TGTGCCAGCAGCTTAGTGGTATTGGGGCGGGGGAGAGAGACCCAGTACTTC. The encoded protein is CASSLVVLGRGRETQYF. The chain recombines TRBV7-2 with TRBJ2-5; TRBD2 matches 7 bases. The CDR3 covers 17 residues. V shed 1 base, J shed 4 bases, and the junction held 12 bases outside the gene matches. Germline CDR1 is SGHTA and CDR2 is FQGNSA.

This chain uses TRBV10-3 with TRBJ1-2, with unresolved D. The CDR3 has 13 amino acids. With 0 bases removed from V and 5 bases from J, the gap between germline ends came to 7 bases. Per germline, CDR1 ENHRY and CDR2 SYGVKD. CDR3 DNA: TGTGCCATCAGTGAGTCCACAGCTTATGGCTACACCTTC. It is translated as CAISESTAYGYTF.

V usage is TRBV2 and J usage is TRBJ2-7, with a possible D match to TRBD2 (5 bases). V lost 7 bases and J lost 4, with 17 bases in between. CDR1 and CDR2 (germline): SNHLY, FYNNEI. This CDR3 is built from 14 residues. The CDR3 nucleotides read TGTGCCAGCACGGCGGAGGTACCGCTGTACGAGCAGTACTTC. It specifies CASTAEVPLYEQYF. The full variable domain, with the rest looked up from reference TRBV2 and TRBJ2-7, is EPEVTQTPSHQVTQMGQEVILRCVPISNHLYFYWYRQILGQKVEFLVSFYNNEISEKSEIFDDQFSVERPDGSNFTLKIRSTKLEDSAMYFCASTAEVPLYEQYFGPGTRLTVT.

CDR3 protein: CATPVGRVNYGYTF. The DNA for the CDR3 is TGTGCCACACCTGTTGGCCGGGTCAACTATGGCTACACCTTC. The chain couples TRBV6-5 to TRBJ1-2; D gene unclear. The length of the CDR3 is 14 residues. V lost 10 bases to trimming and J lost 2 bases, with 17 bases between them. Germline V CDR1 and CDR2: MNHEY, SVGAGI.

This clone appeared once. The chain is built from TRBV5-6 and TRBJ1-5, with 8 bases identical to TRBD1. CDR3 length equals 15 residues. Germline V gene data show CDR1 as SGHDT and CDR2 as YYEEEE. The trim removed 5 bases at V and 0 bases at J, leaving 4 bases unmatched. For the CDR3, the DNA is TGTGCCAGCAGTTCTACAGGGGGTAGCAATCAGCCCCAGCATTTT. Translation: CASSSTGGSNQPQHF.

This sequence joins TRBV7-2 and TRBJ1-6; no clear D. The CDR3 spans 17 residues. Trimming removed 1 base from V and 6 bases from J, with 16 bases in between. Germline V gene sequence: CDR1 SGHTA, CDR2 FQGNSA. The CDR3 loop is CASSLDVTQGGNSPLHF. The CDR3 nucleotides read TGTGCCAGCAGCTTAGATGTGACTCAAGGAGGTAATTCACCCCTCCACTTT.

The CDR3 DNA reads as TGCGCCAGCAGCCAGGGCGGGACAGGGAGAGTGGATACGCAGTATTTT. This gives the protein CASSQGGTGRVDTQYF. J is TRBJ2-3 and V is TRBV4-3; 9 bases match TRBD1. CDR1 and CDR2 (germline): LGHNA, YSLEER. The CDR3 runs 16 residues. Trimming at V came to 3 bases and at J to 6 bases, leaving 10 bases not matched to a gene.

The chain recombines TRBV7-2 with TRBJ1-4; D possibly corresponds to TRBD1 (6 bases). Germline CDR1 SGHTA, CDR2 FQGNSA. The CDR3 runs to 16 residues. The V gene lost 6 bases and the J gene lost 4 bases, with 18 bases spanning the gap. CDR3 DNA sequence: TGTGCCAGCAGAGTAGAGGGGGGGGCGCATAATGAAAAACTGTTTTTT. Translated, it gives CASRVEGGAHNEKLFF.

The V and J genes are TRBV7-9 and TRBJ1-1, with TRBD1 as a possible D gene (6 bases). Deletions cut 5 bases from V and 4 bases from J, with 14 bases between. CDR1 and CDR2 from the germline V gene are SEHNR and FQNEAQ (reference sequence). This CDR3 is 14 amino acids long. The CDR3, as DNA: TGTGCCAGCAGCCTACAGGGTAGGAGCACTGAAGCTTTCTTT. The encoded protein is CASSLQGRSTEAFF.

The chain carries TRBV7-9 and TRBJ1-4, with TRBD1 identical over 7 bases. The germline V gene has CDR1 SEHNR and CDR2 FQNEAQ (reference sequence). The CDR3 totals 16 residues. Trimming removed 5 bases from V and 0 bases from J; junction bases left unmatched: 6. The CDR3 nucleotides are TGTGCCAGCAGCCCGGACAGGTCCGCAACTAATGAAAAACTGTTTTTT. This encodes CASSPDRSATNEKLFF.

This clone appeared a single time. This chain connects TRBV9 to TRBJ1-2, with a possible D match to TRBD1 (5 bases). The CDR3 covers 15 residues. CDR1 and CDR2 (germline): SGDLS, YYNGEE. V was pared by 0 bases and J by 6 bases, with 15 bases between. The CDR3 spells CASSVVRQGRDGYTF. CDR3 DNA sequence: TGTGCCAGCAGCGTAGTACGGCAGGGCAGGGATGGCTACACCTTC.

This chain connects TRBV7-6 to TRBJ1-1; 7 bases map to TRBD1. The V gene's germline CDR1 is SGHVS and CDR2 FNYEAQ. V dropped 0 bases and J dropped 3; count of bases not matched to a gene: 10. The CDR3 is made up of 17 amino acids. CDR3 sequence: CASSLARTGWGDTEAFF. CDR3 nucleotide sequence: TGTGCCAGCAGCTTAGCAAGGACAGGTTGGGGGGACACTGAAGCTTTCTTT. The whole variable domain, remainder taken from reference TRBV7-6 and TRBJ1-1, is GAGVSQSPRYKVTKRGQDVALRCDPISGHVSLYWYRQALGQGPEFLTYFNYEAQQDKSGLPNDRFSAERPEGSISTLTIQRTEQRDSAMYRCASSLARTGWGDTEAFFGQGTRLTVV.

The chain couples TRBV5-6 to TRBJ1-2, with D possibly being TRBD1 (6 bases). The V gene lost 2 bases and the J gene lost 6 bases, with 17 bases spanning the gap. The length of the CDR3 is 15 residues. The germline V gene encodes CDR1 SGHDT and CDR2 YYEEEE. Here the CDR3 reads CASSFRPGAQDGYTF. The DNA for the CDR3 is TGTGCCAGCAGCTTCCGGCCGGGGGCGCAAGATGGCTACACCTTC.